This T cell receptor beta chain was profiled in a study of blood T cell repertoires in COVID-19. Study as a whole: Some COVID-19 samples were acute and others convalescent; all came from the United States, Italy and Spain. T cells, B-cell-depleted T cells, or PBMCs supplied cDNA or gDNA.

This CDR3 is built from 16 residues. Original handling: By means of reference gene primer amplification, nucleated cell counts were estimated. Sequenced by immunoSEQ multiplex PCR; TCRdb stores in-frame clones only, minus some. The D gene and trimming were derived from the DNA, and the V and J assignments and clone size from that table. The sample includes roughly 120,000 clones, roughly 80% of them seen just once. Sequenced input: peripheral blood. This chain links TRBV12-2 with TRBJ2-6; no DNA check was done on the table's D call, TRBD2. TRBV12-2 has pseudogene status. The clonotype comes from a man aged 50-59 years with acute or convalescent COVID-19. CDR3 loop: CASRGLAASGANVLTF. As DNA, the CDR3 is TGTGCAAGTCGGGGACTAGCGGCCTCTGGGGCCAACGTCCTGACTTTC.